The entry below gives a single TCR beta chain sequence along with its context. These data come from a study of blood T cell repertoires in COVID-19. V lost 5 bases to trimming and J lost 5 bases, with 16 bases between them. Germline lookup yields CDR1 SGHDT and CDR2 YYEEEE. The CDR3 is 14 residues long. Method: immunoSEQ multiplex PCR; TCRdb's copy keeps in-frame clones and lacks some. Here the sample spans more than 300,000 clones, around 88% being singletons. The rearrangement links TRBV5-6 to TRBJ2-5, with D possibly TRBD2 on 6 matching bases. The sample comprised peripheral blood. This TCR was sampled from a woman in her 30s with COVID-19, enrolled during active disease. The CDR3 bases are TGTGCCAGCAGTACTCGACTAGTTATCGAGACCCAGTACTTC. This gives the protein CASSTRLVIETQYF.